The clone carrying this T cell receptor (beta chain) was observed a single time. Its specificity is not known. The data were obtained in a study of identical twins. TCRdb processed the 5' RACE reads anew with MiXCR; each CDR3 protein has one entry. The table records about 18,000 distinct CDR3 sequences, 69% of them present only once. No donor was unhealthy or non-Caucasian. The CDR3 totals 14 residues. The V gene lost 4 bases and the J gene lost 10 bases, with 19 bases spanning the gap. Germline lookup yields CDR1 LNHNV and CDR2 YYDKDF (reference sequence). Notes on the study in general: Memory repertoires showed no such pattern, whereas abundant cord blood beta clonotypes carried fewer insertions. Interpretation of the results relied on cross-sectional statistical analysis and not on following the same donors. Out-of-frame alpha sequences common to twins exhibited a surplus of low generation probability.

This TCR came from a woman between 18 and 30 years old in good health. This table probably holds off-target reads from a library built for another chain. The chain combines TRBV15 with TRBJ1-2; D unresolved. What was sequenced was memory (CD45RO+) T cells sorted from blood. CDR3 loop: CATSKGRSAPSYTF. CDR3 sequence (DNA): TGTGCCACCAGCAAAGGCCGGTCGGCCCCATCCTACACCTTC.